The clone carrying this T cell receptor beta chain came up many times. What it recognizes is unknown. Researchers made TCR cDNA using 5'RACE template switching, and this step added a universal primer site and UMIs. Using its own MiXCR run on the 5' RACE reads, TCRdb lists one record per CDR3 protein. The sample contains 250,000 to 350,000 distinct CDR3 sequences, roughly 7% of which appear only once. The data belong to a study of T cells after yellow fever vaccination. Study summary: The authors prepared low-cell-number fractions using SMART-Seq v4 Ultra Low Input.

Notes on the study in general: When the response was secondary, it was weaker but reached its peak faster, day 5 versus 15. Booster samples showed a return of most primary-vaccination clones (around 96% CD4, 88% CD8).

The input for sequencing was PBMCs, taken about 41 days after the first yellow fever vaccination. This clonotype was obtained from a man aged 18 to 30 who received the YFV17D yellow fever vaccine.

CDR3 amino acids: CASGGSGHSSYNEQFF. DNA of the CDR3: TGTGCCAGCGGCGGTTCCGGCCATAGCTCCTACAATGAGCAGTTCTTC. The chain joins TRBV12-3 or TRBV12-4 to TRBJ2-1, with D hard to call. The V gene lost 8 bases and the J gene lost 0 bases, with 17 bases spanning the gap. The CDR3 spans 16 residues.